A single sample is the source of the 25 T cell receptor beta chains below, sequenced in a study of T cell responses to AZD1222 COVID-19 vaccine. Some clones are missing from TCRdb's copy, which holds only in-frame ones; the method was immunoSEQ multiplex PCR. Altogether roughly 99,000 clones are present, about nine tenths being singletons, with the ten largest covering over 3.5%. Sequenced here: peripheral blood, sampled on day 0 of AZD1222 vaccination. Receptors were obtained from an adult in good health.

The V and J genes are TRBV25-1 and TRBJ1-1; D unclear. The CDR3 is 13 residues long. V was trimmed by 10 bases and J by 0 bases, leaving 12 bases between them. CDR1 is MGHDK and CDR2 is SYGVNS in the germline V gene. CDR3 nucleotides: TGTGCCACCCTAGAAGAAATGAACACTGAAGCTTTCTTT. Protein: CATLEEMNTEAFF.

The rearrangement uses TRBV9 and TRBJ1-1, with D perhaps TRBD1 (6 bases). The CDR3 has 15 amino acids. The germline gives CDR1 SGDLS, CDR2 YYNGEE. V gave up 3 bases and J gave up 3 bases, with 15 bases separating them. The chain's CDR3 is CASSALQGRDTEAFF. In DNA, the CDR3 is TGTGCCAGCAGCGCCTTACAGGGTCGGGACACTGAAGCTTTCTTT.

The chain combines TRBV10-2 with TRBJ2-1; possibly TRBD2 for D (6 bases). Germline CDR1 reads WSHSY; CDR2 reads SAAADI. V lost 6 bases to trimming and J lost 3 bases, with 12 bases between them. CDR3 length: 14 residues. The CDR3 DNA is TGCGCCAGCAGCGATTCCGGGGGCTACAATGAGCAGTTCTTC. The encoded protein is CASSDSGGYNEQFF.

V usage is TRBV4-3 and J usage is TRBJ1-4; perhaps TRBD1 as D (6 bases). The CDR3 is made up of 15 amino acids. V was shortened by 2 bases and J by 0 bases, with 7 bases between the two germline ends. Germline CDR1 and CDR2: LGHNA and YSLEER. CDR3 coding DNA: TGCGCCAGCAGCCAACGGACAGCAACTAATGAAAAACTGTTTTTT. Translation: CASSQRTATNEKLFF.

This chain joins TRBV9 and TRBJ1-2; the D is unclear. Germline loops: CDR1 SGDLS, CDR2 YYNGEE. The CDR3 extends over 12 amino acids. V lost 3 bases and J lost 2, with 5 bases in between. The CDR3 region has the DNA TGTGCCAGCAGCGATACGAACTATGGCTACACCTTC. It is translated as CASSDTNYGYTF.

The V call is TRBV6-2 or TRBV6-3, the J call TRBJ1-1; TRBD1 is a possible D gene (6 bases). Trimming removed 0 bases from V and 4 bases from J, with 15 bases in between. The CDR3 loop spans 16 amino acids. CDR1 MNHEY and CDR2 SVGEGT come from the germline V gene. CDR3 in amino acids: CASSYSEVRGSTEAFF. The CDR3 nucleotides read TGTGCCAGCAGTTACTCGGAGGTTAGGGGGAGCACTGAAGCTTTCTTT.

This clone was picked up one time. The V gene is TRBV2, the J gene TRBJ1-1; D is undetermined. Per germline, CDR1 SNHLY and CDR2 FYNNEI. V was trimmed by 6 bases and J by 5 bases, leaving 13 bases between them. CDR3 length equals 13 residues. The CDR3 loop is CASSEEKRTEAFF. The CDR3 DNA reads TGTGCCAGCAGCGAGGAAAAGCGGACTGAAGCTTTCTTT.

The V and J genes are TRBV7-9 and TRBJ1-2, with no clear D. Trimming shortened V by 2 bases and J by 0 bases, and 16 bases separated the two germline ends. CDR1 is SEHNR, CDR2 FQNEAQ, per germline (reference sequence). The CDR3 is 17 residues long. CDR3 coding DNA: TGTGCCAGCAGCTTATCGTTCGGCGGGCAAGCTAACTATGGCTACACCTTC. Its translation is CASSLSFGGQANYGYTF.

The CDR3 reads CASSFQRGAGTEAFF. The DNA for the CDR3 is TGTGCCAGCAGTTTTCAACGGGGGGCGGGTACTGAAGCTTTCTTT. The chain is built from TRBV6-5 and TRBJ1-1; weak D call: TRBD1 (6 bases). Germline CDR1 MNHEY, CDR2 SVGAGI. Trimming took 4 bases from V and 5 from J, leaving 17 bases between them. CDR3 length equals 15 residues.

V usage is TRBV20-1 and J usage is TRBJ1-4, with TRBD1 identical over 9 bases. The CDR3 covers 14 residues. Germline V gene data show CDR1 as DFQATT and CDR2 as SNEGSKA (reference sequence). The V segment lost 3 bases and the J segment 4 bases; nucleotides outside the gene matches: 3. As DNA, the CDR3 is TGCAGTGCTAGTGGGGGACAGGGTAATGAAAAACTGTTTTTT. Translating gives CSASGGQGNEKLFF.

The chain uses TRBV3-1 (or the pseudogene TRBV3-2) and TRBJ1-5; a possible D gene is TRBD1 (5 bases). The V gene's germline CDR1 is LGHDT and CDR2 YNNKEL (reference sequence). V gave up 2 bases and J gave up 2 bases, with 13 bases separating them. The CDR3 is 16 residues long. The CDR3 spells CASSQSGTSGNQPQHF. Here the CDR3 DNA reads TGTGCCAGCAGCCAATCCGGGACGTCGGGCAATCAGCCCCAGCATTTT.

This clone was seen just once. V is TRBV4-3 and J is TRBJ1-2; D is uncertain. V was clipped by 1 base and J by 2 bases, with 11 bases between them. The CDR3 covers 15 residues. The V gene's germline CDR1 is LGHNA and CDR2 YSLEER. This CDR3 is CASSQVIGGNYGYTF. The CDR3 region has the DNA TGCGCCAGCAGCCAAGTGATCGGTGGGAACTATGGCTACACCTTC.

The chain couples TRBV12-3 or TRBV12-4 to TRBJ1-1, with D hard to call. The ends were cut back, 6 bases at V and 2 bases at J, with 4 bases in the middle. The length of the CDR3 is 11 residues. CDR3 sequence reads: CASRYNTEAFF. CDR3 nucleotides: TGTGCCAGCAGATACAACACTGAAGCTTTCTTT.

The CDR3 loop reads CASSQRGGTVLHSGANVLTF. In nucleotides, the CDR3 is TGTGCCAGCTCCCAACGTGGGGGGACAGTCTTACACTCTGGGGCCAACGTCCTGACTTTC. This chain connects TRBV18 to TRBJ2-6, with D perhaps TRBD1 (7 bases). V gave up 6 bases and J gave up 0 bases, with 24 bases separating them. The CDR3 spans 20 residues. Germline V gene sequence: CDR1 KGHSH, CDR2 LQKENI.

The CDR3: CASSQDRASRHSTQETQYF. The CDR3, as DNA: TGTGCCAGCAGCCAAGATCGGGCTTCTAGACACTCAACTCAAGAGACCCAGTACTTC. The chain uses TRBV14 and TRBJ2-5, with D unclear. The CDR3 totals 19 residues. Deletions cut 0 bases from V and 2 bases from J, with 22 bases between. Germline loops: CDR1 SGHDN, CDR2 FVKESK.

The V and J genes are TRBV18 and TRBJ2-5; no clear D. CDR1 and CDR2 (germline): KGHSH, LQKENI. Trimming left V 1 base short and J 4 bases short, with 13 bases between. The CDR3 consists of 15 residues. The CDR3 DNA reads TGTGCCAGCTCACCACAGGGAAGTACGGGAGAGACCCAGTACTTC. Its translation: CASSPQGSTGETQYF. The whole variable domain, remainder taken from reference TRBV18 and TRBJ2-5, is NAGVMQNPRHLVRRRGQEARLRCSPMKGHSHVYWYRQLPEEGLKFMVYLQKENIIDESGMPKERFSAEFPKEGPSILRIQQVVRGDSAAYFCASSPQGSTGETQYFGPGTRLLVL.

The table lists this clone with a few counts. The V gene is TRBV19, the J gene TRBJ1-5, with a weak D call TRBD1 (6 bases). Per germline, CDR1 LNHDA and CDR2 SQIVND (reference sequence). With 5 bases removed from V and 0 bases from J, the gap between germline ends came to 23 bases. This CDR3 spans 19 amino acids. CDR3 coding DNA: TGTGCCAGTAGTGTCCTCACCGGGGGGCGATACTATAGCAATCAGCCCCAGCATTTT. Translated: CASSVLTGGRYYSNQPQHF.

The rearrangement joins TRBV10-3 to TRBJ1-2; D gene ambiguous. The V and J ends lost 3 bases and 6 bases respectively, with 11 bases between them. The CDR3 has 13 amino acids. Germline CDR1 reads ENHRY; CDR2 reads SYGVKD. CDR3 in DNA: TGTGCCATCAGTGAAGGGAGGATGGATGGCTACACCTTC. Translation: CAISEGRMDGYTF.

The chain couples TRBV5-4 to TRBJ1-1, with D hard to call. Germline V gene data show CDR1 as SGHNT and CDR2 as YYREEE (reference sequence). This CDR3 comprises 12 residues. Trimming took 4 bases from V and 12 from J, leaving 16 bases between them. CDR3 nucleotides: TGTGCCAGCAGCCACGGTGGGAGTTGGCCTTTCTTT. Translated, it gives CASSHGGSWPFF.

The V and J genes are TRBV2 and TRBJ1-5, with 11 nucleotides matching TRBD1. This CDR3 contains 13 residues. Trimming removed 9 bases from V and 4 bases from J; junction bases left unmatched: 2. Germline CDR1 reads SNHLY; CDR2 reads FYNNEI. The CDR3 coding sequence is TGTGCCAGGGGACAGGGGGGGAATCAGCCCCAGCATTTT. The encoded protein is CARGQGGNQPQHF.

This CDR3 reads CASSPSPSTDTQYF. DNA of the CDR3: TGTGCCAGCAGCCCCAGCCCTAGCACAGATACGCAGTATTTT. The rearrangement joins TRBV3-1 (or the pseudogene TRBV3-2) to TRBJ2-3; D unresolved. Trimming took off 4 bases at V and 0 bases at J, with 8 bases between the two ends. CDR3 size: 14 residues. Germline V CDR1 and CDR2: LGHDT, YNNKEL (reference sequence).

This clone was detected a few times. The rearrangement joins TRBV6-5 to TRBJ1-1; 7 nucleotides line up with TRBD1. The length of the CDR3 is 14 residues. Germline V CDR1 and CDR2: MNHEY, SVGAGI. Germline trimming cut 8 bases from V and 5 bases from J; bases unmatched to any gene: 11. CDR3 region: CASGKDRVVTEAFF. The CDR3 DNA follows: TGTGCCAGCGGAAAAGACAGGGTTGTTACTGAAGCTTTCTTT.

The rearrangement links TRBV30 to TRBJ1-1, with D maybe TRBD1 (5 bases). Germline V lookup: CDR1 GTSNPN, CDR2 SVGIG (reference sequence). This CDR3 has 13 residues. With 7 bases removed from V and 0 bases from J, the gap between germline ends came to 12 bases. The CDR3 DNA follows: TGTGCCTTTGGGGACCCCATGAACACTGAAGCTTTCTTT. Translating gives CAFGDPMNTEAFF.

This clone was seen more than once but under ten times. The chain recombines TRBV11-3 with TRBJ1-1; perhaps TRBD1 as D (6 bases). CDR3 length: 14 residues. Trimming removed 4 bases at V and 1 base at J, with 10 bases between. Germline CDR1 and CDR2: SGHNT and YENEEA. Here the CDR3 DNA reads TGTGCCAGCAGCTCTGGACAGACGAACACTGAAGCTTTCTTT. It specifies CASSSGQTNTEAFF.

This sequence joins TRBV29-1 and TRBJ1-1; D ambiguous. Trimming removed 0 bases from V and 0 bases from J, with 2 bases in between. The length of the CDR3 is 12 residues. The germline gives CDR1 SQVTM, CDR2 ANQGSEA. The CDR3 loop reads CSVEDLNTEAFF. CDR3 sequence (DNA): TGCAGCGTTGAAGATTTGAACACTGAAGCTTTCTTT. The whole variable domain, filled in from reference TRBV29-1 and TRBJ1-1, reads SAVISQKPSRDICQRGTSLTIQCQVDSQVTMMFWYRQQPGQSLTLIATANQGSEATYESGFVIDKFPISRPNLTFSTLTVSNMSPEDSSIYLCSVEDLNTEAFFGQGTRLTVV.